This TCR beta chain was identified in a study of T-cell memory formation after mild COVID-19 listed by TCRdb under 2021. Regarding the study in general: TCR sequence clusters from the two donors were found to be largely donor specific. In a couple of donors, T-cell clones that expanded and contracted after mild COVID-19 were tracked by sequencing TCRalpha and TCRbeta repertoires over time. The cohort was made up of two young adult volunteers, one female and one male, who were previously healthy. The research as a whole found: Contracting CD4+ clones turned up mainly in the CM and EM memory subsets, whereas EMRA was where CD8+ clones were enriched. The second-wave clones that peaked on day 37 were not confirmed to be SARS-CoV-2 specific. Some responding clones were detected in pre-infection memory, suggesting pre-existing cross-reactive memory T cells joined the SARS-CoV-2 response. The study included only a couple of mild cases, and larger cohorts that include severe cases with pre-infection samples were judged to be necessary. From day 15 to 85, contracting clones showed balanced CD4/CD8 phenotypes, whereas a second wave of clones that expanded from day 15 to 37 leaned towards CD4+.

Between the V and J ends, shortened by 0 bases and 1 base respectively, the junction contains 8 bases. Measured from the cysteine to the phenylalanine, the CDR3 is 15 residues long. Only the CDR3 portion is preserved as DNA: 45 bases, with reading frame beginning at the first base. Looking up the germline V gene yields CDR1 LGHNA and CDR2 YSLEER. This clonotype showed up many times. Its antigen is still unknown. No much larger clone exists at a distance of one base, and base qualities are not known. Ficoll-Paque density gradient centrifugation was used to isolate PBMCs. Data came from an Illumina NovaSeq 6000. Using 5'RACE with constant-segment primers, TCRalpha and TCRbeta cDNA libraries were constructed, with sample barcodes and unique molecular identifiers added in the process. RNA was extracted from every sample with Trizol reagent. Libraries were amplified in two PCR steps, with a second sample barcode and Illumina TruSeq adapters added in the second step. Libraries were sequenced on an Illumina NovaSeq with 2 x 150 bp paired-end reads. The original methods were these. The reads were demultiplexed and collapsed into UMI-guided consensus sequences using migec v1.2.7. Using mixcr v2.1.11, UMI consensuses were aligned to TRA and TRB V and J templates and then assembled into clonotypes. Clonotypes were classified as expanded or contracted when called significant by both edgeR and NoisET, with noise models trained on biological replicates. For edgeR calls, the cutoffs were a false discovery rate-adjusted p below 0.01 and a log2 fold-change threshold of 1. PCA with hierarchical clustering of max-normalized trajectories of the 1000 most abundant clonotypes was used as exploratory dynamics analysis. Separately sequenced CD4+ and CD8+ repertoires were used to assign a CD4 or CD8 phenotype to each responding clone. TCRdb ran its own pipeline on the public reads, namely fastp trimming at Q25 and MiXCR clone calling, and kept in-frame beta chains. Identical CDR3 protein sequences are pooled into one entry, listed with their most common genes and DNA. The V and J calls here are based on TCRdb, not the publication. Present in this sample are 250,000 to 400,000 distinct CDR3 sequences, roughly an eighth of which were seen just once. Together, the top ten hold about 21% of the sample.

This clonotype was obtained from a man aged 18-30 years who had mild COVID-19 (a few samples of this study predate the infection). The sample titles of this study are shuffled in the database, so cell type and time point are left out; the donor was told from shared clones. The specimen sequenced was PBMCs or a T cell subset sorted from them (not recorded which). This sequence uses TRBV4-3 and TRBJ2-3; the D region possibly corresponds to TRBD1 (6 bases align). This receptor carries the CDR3 CASSQDNRGTDTQYF. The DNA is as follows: TGCGCCAGCAGCCAAGATAACAGGGGCACAGATACGCAGTATTTT.